This T cell receptor (beta chain) comes out of a study of early T cells in non-severe SARS-CoV-2 infection. The CDR3 has 13 amino acids. Germline V gene sequence: CDR1 KGHSH, CDR2 LQKENI. The V end was cut by 1 base, the J end by 9 bases, with 11 bases between. TCRdb reprocessed the 5' RACE reads with MiXCR, giving one entry per CDR3 protein. Here the sample spans 95,000 to 100,000 distinct CDR3 sequences, approximately 13% being singletons. The chain combines TRBV18 with TRBJ2-3, with D unresolved. The TCR was taken from an adult who was a healthcare worker with PCR-confirmed SARS-CoV-2 infection or an uninfected control (not recorded which). The sequencing sample was made of whole blood. The CDR3 DNA reads as TGTGCCAGCTCACCACTCGAACAGACAACGCAGTATTTT. This gives the protein CASSPLEQTTQYF.